A selection of T cell receptor beta chains follows, all from one sample in a study of cytomegalovirus exposure and HLA in healthy donors. TCRdb's table, derived via immunoSEQ multiplex PCR, lists solely in-frame clones and lacks some. The sample gives about 92,000 clones, over 75% of which show up once; approximately 1.1% is in the top ten. Material for sequencing was PBMCs. The receptors here all came from a girl aged 2 to 9 in good health and CMV-seropositive. Both conserved end residues are part of each CDR3. A D gene is named only where the DNA matches it firmly. A row's size may be missing; if present it is once, few, many or a size class.

j_gene	v_gene	abundance	d_gene	CDR3aa	CDR3nt
TRBJ1-5	TRBV6-5	-	-	CASSYSNQGGQPQHF	TGTGCCAGCAGTTACTCGAACCAGGGAGGTCAGCCCCAGCATTTT
TRBJ1-1	TRBV30	-	-	CAEGQNTEAFF	TGTGCCGAAGGACAAAACACTGAAGCTTTCTTT
TRBJ2-7	TRBV7-9	-	-	CASSLVSNEQYF	TGTGCCAGCAGCTTAGTTTCCAACGAGCAGTACTTC
TRBJ2-3	TRBV28	few	TRBD2	CASSQLAGLVDTQYF	TGTGCCAGCAGTCAACTAGCGGGGTTAGTGGATACGCAGTATTTT
TRBJ1-2	TRBV25-1	-	TRBD1	CASSLRGHGYTF	TGTGCCAGCAGCCTCAGGGGGCATGGCTACACCTTC
TRBJ2-1	TRBV29-1	-	-	CSVTNEQFF	TGCAGCGTTACTAATGAGCAGTTCTTC
TRBJ2-5	TRBV5-1	few	TRBD1	CASSVKTGGAGETQYF	TGCGCCAGCAGCGTGAAGACAGGGGGCGCCGGGGAGACCCAGTACTTC
TRBJ2-1	TRBV29-1	-	-	CSEITGGRADNEQFF	TGCAGCGAAATCACTGGAGGGCGGGCGGACAATGAGCAGTTCTTC
TRBJ2-1	TRBV5-6	-	-	CASSSILTEPDYEQFF	TGTGCCAGCAGCTCTATCTTGACGGAGCCGGACTATGAGCAGTTCTTC
TRBJ2-7	TRBV10-3	-	-	CAISESTTGTYEQYF	TGTGCCATCAGTGAGTCTACGACGGGGACCTACGAGCAGTACTTC
TRBJ2-5	TRBV15	-	TRBD1	CATSIPGTGVRETQYF	TGTGCCACCAGCATCCCTGGGACAGGGGTGAGGGAGACCCAGTACTTC
TRBJ2-7	TRBV7-2	-	-	CASSSTPTNPYEQYF	TGTGCCAGCAGCTCGACCCCGACAAATCCCTACGAGCAGTACTTC
TRBJ2-3	TRBV10-1	once	-	CASSTAGTDTQYF	TGCGCCAGCAGTACCGCGGGCACAGATACGCAGTATTTT
TRBJ1-5	TRBV30	once	-	CAWSWAGNQPQHF	TGTGCCTGGAGTTGGGCAGGCAATCAGCCCCAGCATTTT
TRBJ1-2	TRBV18	few	-	CASSLYSTDDYGYTF	TGTGCCAGCTCATTATACTCTACAGATGACTATGGCTACACCTTC
TRBJ2-1	TRBV13	once	TRBD2	CASSPPTSGIYNEQFF	TGTGCCAGCAGCCCCCCGACTAGCGGGATCTACAATGAGCAGTTCTTC